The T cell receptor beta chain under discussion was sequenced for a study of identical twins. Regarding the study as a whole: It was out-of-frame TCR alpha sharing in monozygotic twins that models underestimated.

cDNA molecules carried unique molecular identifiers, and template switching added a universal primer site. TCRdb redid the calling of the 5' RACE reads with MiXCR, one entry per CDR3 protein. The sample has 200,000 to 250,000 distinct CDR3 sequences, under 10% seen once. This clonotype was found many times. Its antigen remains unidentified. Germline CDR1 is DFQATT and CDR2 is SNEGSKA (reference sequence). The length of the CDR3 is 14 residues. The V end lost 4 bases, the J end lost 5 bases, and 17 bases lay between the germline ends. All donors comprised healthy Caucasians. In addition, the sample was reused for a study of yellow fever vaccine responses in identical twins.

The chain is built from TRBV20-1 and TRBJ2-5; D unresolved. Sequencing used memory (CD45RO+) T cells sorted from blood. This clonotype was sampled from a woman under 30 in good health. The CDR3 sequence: CSATDFQMGETQYF. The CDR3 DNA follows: TGCAGTGCTACAGACTTTCAGATGGGGGAGACCCAGTACTTC.